Each of the 25 T cell receptor beta chains below was sequenced from the same sample in a study of blood T cell repertoires in COVID-19. Clones were read by immunoSEQ multiplex PCR, and TCRdb kept only the in-frame ones, dropping some. The sample carries fewer than 35,000 clones, 65% to 90% recorded once. Sequences were obtained from peripheral blood. The receptors were gathered from a man older than 75 with active COVID-19.

The chain links TRBV6-4 to TRBJ1-1; no clear D. The CDR3 length is 11 residues. V lost 6 bases, J lost 4 bases, and 6 bases lay in between. Per the germline V gene, CDR1 is MRHNA and CDR2 is SNTAGT. Here the CDR3 reads CASSEGTEAFF. For the CDR3, the DNA is TGTGCCAGCAGCGAGGGCACTGAAGCTTTCTTT.

The rearrangement uses TRBV7-9 and TRBJ1-2, with 11 bases lining up with TRBD1. CDR1 is SEHNR and CDR2 is FQNEAQ in the germline V gene (reference sequence). The CDR3 consists of 14 residues. J gave up 8 bases and V 7 bases, and 9 bases lay outside the gene matches. CDR3 region: CASNPWTGGRGYTF. CDR3 bases: TGTGCCAGCAACCCTTGGACAGGGGGCAGAGGCTACACCTTC.

V usage is TRBV7-6 and J usage is TRBJ2-3; TRBD1 might be the D (6 bases). The CDR3 has 16 residues. CDR1 is SGHVS and CDR2 is FNYEAQ in the germline V gene. Trimming pared 5 bases from V and 6 bases from J, leaving 21 bases between. In nucleotides, the CDR3 is TGTGCCAGCAGCCCCCCGCCCCACACAGGGACCGATACGCAGTATTTT. As protein: CASSPPPHTGTDTQYF.

This clone rates as medium-sized. The chain couples TRBV6-2 or TRBV6-3 to TRBJ2-1; no reliable D call. V was trimmed by 2 bases and J by 6 bases, leaving 11 bases between them. Germline V gene data show CDR1 as MNHEY and CDR2 as SVGEGT. This CDR3 has 14 residues. CDR3 bases: TGTGCCAGCAGTTACCTCGGAGATCCCAATGAGCAGTTCTTC. This sequence encodes CASSYLGDPNEQFF.

The genes are TRBV2 and TRBJ2-4; 7 bases align to TRBD1. Per the germline V gene, CDR1 is SNHLY and CDR2 is FYNNEI. This CDR3 region has 14 residues. V shed 2 bases, J shed 7 bases, and the junction held 5 bases outside the gene matches. The DNA of the CDR3 is TGTGCCAGCAGTGAAATGGTACAGGGGAACATTCAGTACTTC. This encodes CASSEMVQGNIQYF.

The chain couples TRBV14 to TRBJ1-3; TRBD1 matches 7 bases. Trimming took 1 base from V and 4 from J; bases not matched to a gene: 10. The CDR3 is made up of 17 amino acids. CDR1 and CDR2 from the germline V gene are SGHDN and FVKESK. The CDR3 bases are TGTGCCAGCAGCCAAGGACAGGGCGCGTCTCGAGGAAACACCATATATTTT. Translating it yields CASSQGQGASRGNTIYF.

The chain joins TRBV5-4 to TRBJ2-3; TRBD2 might be the D (6 bases). Trimming removed 0 bases at V and 9 bases at J, with 11 bases between. The germline gives CDR1 SGHNT, CDR2 YYREEE (reference sequence). CDR3 size: 13 residues. The CDR3 protein is CASSLGRGETQYF. CDR3 DNA sequence: TGTGCCAGCAGCTTGGGGCGGGGTGAGACGCAGTATTTT. Full variable domain (remainder filled in from reference TRBV5-4 and TRBJ2-3): ETGVTQSPTHLIKTRGQQVTLRCSSQSGHNTVSWYQQALGQGPQFIFQYYREEENGRGNFPPRFSGLQFPNYSSELNVNALELDDSALYLCASSLGRGETQYFGPGTRLTVL.

The chain recombines TRBV9 with TRBJ2-7; D remains ambiguous. There are 12 residues in the CDR3. The germline gives CDR1 SGDLS, CDR2 YYNGEE. The V gene lost 4 bases and the J gene lost 0 bases, with 5 bases spanning the gap. The CDR3 reads CASSSSSYEQYF. Here the CDR3 DNA reads TGTGCCAGCAGCTCGAGCTCCTACGAGCAGTACTTC.

The rearrangement uses TRBV18 and TRBJ1-1; TRBD1 might be the D (6 bases). V lost 3 bases, J lost 4 bases, and 9 bases lay in between. The germline V gene encodes CDR1 KGHSH and CDR2 LQKENI. This CDR3 is 13 amino acids long. Here the CDR3 reads CASSPRGGTEAFF. In DNA form, the CDR3 reads TGTGCCAGCTCACCCAGGGGCGGCACTGAAGCTTTCTTT. The full variable domain, rest sourced from reference TRBV18 and TRBJ1-1, is NAGVMQNPRHLVRRRGQEARLRCSPMKGHSHVYWYRQLPEEGLKFMVYLQKENIIDESGMPKERFSAEFPKEGPSILRIQQVVRGDSAAYFCASSPRGGTEAFFGQGTRLTVV.

For the CDR3, the DNA is TGTGCCAGCAGCTTAGGTCTGGCGGGGGCCGCCCTCCAAGAGACCCAGTACTTC. This translates into CASSLGLAGAALQETQYF. This chain joins TRBV5-4 and TRBJ2-5, with D possibly TRBD2 on 7 matching bases. The CDR3 extends over 18 amino acids. V lost 2 bases and J lost 1, with 21 bases in between. Germline CDR1 SGHNT, CDR2 YYREEE (reference sequence). Looking up the rest from reference TRBV5-4 and TRBJ2-5 gives the full variable domain: ETGVTQSPTHLIKTRGQQVTLRCSSQSGHNTVSWYQQALGQGPQFIFQYYREEENGRGNFPPRFSGLQFPNYSSELNVNALELDDSALYLCASSLGLAGAALQETQYFGPGTRLLVL.

J is TRBJ1-5 and V is TRBV18, with unresolved D. This CDR3 is 14 amino acids long. Trimming shortened V by 5 bases and J by 2 bases, and 10 bases separated the two germline ends. Germline-derived CDR1 and CDR2 are KGHSH and LQKENI. The CDR3 spells CASSEVSGNQPQHF. The CDR3 nucleotides are TGTGCCAGCTCAGAAGTATCGGGCAATCAGCCCCAGCATTTT.

In this sample, this clone turned up a few times. The chain uses TRBV6-5 and TRBJ2-7; 7 bases line up with TRBD1. The CDR3 extends over 14 amino acids. Germline CDR1 reads MNHEY; CDR2 reads SVGAGI. Losses at the gene ends were 2 bases for V and 2 bases for J; bases not matched to a gene: 3. The CDR3 here is CASSYQQGAYEQYF. The CDR3, as DNA: TGTGCCAGCAGTTACCAGCAGGGGGCCTACGAGCAGTACTTC.

This clone turned up a few times. The chain employs TRBV27 and TRBJ1-2; D remains unclear. The CDR3 extends over 12 amino acids. In germline, CDR1 is MNHEY, CDR2 SMNVEV (reference sequence). Trimming took 7 bases from V and 9 from J, leaving 15 bases between them. The CDR3 DNA reads TGTGCCAGCATATCCCCGATTACTCGCTACACCTTC. Its translation: CASISPITRYTF.

This chain connects TRBV24-1 to TRBJ2-1; tentative D call: TRBD1 (6 bases). This CDR3 is built from 14 residues. V lost 1 base and J lost 6, with 9 bases in between. CDR1 is KGHDR and CDR2 is SFDVKD in the germline V gene. The CDR3 DNA sequence: TGTGCCACCAGTGATTTTCGCAGGGGCAATGAGCAGTTCTTC. Translating it yields CATSDFRRGNEQFF.

This clone was found a few times. The chain recombines TRBV27 with TRBJ2-7, with TRBD1 matching over 9 bases. V dropped 5 bases and J dropped 4; count of bases not matched to a gene: 12. This CDR3 is built from 16 residues. The germline gives CDR1 MNHEY, CDR2 SMNVEV (reference sequence). The CDR3: CASSPVPGQGIYEQYF. The CDR3 DNA is TGTGCCAGCAGTCCGGTACCGGGACAGGGTATTTACGAGCAGTACTTC.

The sample holds a few counts of this clone. The chain recombines TRBV6-6 with TRBJ2-2; D unresolved. Germline CDR1 and CDR2: MNHNY and SVGAGI (reference sequence). Trimming shortened V by 5 bases and J by 4 bases, and 5 bases separated the two germline ends. CDR3 length: 12 residues. CDR3 sequence: CASSGPTGELFF. CDR3 nucleotide sequence: TGTGCCAGCAGTGGGCCCACCGGGGAGCTGTTTTTT.

The rearrangement uses TRBV7-6 and TRBJ2-3; no definite D call. V lost 3 bases and J 2 bases, leaving 6 bases between the germline ends. There are 13 residues in the CDR3. Germline loops: CDR1 SGHVS, CDR2 FNYEAQ. The CDR3 spells CASSLGTTDTQYF. For the CDR3, the DNA is TGTGCCAGCAGCTTGGGCACCACAGATACGCAGTATTTT.

This clone was detected only once. The CDR3 coding sequence is TGTGCCAGCAGCTTCCAAACAGTGAACACTGAAGCTTTCTTT. Its protein is CASSFQTVNTEAFF. The V call is TRBV7-2, the J call TRBJ1-1; D is undetermined. The CDR3 has 14 amino acids. V was pared by 3 bases and J by 0 bases, with 8 bases between. Germline CDR1 is SGHTA and CDR2 is FQGNSA.

V is TRBV5-1 and J is TRBJ1-3, with 9 bases aligning to TRBD1. The CDR3 length is 15 residues. V lost 2 bases, J lost 4 bases, and 4 bases stayed unmatched. Per the germline V gene, CDR1 is SGHRS and CDR2 is YFSETQ. CDR3 nucleotide sequence: TGCGCCAGCAGCTTCGGGACAGGGACGGGAAACACCATATATTTT. As protein: CASSFGTGTGNTIYF.

V usage is TRBV10-3 and J usage is TRBJ1-2; 7 positions agree with TRBD1. Trimming took 3 bases from V and 2 from J; bases not matched to a gene: 3. The germline CDR1 and CDR2 sequences are ENHRY and SYGVKD. The CDR3 runs to 14 residues. The CDR3, as DNA: TGTGCCATCAGTGAATTGGGACAGAACTATGGCTACACCTTC. It encodes CAISELGQNYGYTF.

The CDR3 sequence is CASSVGLGGTGELFF. The CDR3 DNA is TGTGCCAGCTCCGTCGGGCTGGGGGGCACCGGGGAGCTGTTTTTT. The V gene is TRBV18, the J gene TRBJ2-2; maybe TRBD2 (6 bases). The V end lost 6 bases, the J end lost 4 bases, and 15 bases lay between the germline ends. The CDR3 has 15 amino acids. Germline-derived CDR1 and CDR2 are KGHSH and LQKENI.

The chain joins TRBV5-1 to TRBJ2-3, with D perhaps matching TRBD2 (6 bases). V was pared by 0 bases and J by 5 bases, with 10 bases between. CDR3 length equals 14 residues. The germline gives CDR1 SGHRS, CDR2 YFSETQ. CDR3 sequence: CASSLALALDTQYF. CDR3 sequence (DNA): TGCGCCAGCAGCTTGGCCCTAGCGCTAGATACGCAGTATTTT. Complete variable domain (other parts from reference TRBV5-1 and TRBJ2-3): KAGVTQTPRYLIKTRGQQVTLSCSPISGHRSVSWYQQTPGQGLQFLFEYFSETQRNKGNFPGRFSGRQFSNSRSEMNVSTLELGDSALYLCASSLALALDTQYFGPGTRLTVL.

V is TRBV3-1 (or the pseudogene TRBV3-2) and J is TRBJ1-2, with D tentatively TRBD1 (5 bases). Germline CDR1 is LGHDT and CDR2 is YNNKEL (reference sequence). Trimming cost V 4 bases and J 8 bases, with 20 bases left between them. This CDR3 contains 15 residues. CDR3 loop: CASSPFRTPTGGYTF. CDR3 in DNA: TGTGCCAGCAGCCCATTCAGGACACCCACAGGAGGCTACACCTTC.

This clone showed up just a few times. The chain has TRBV28 and TRBJ2-7; no reliable D call. V lost 4 bases, J lost 1 base, and 14 bases lay in between. Germline V lookup: CDR1 MDHEN, CDR2 SYDVKM. The CDR3 extends over 15 amino acids. CDR3 residues: CASSSYMSDSYEQYF. CDR3 nucleotides: TGTGCCAGCAGTTCCTATATGTCTGATTCCTACGAGCAGTACTTC.

The chain is built from TRBV6-6 and TRBJ1-5; D remains unclear. Germline CDR1 and CDR2: MNHNY and SVGAGI (reference sequence). V shed 2 bases and J shed 7 bases, with 9 bases lying between them. The CDR3 has 13 amino acids. The DNA for the CDR3 is TGTGCCAGCAGTTACATTCTTGGCCAGCCCCAGCATTTT. Its translation is CASSYILGQPQHF.